This TCR beta chain was retrieved from a study of T-cell memory formation after mild COVID-19. TCRdb redid the calling of the 5' RACE reads with MiXCR, one entry per CDR3 protein. The sample lists roughly 560,000 distinct CDR3 sequences, roughly 22% occurring once. About this clonotype: Its antigen remains unidentified.

The germline V gene encodes CDR1 SGHTA and CDR2 FQGNSA. The CDR3 loop spans 15 amino acids. V dropped 4 bases and J dropped 1 base, with 13 bases sitting between them. General observations from the study: Second-wave clones reaching peak frequency on day 37 lacked confirmed SARS-CoV-2 specificity.

This clonotype was obtained from an adult woman who had mild COVID-19 (a few samples of this study predate the infection). Cell type and time point are not known. This chain connects TRBV7-2 to TRBJ1-1; the D is unclear. Sequencing was done on a sample of PBMCs or a T cell subset sorted from them (not recorded which). The CDR3 bases are TGTGCCAGCAGCTCGGTCGGACGGGGGAACACTGAAGCTTTCTTT. This gives the protein CASSSVGRGNTEAFF.